The table lists the clone carrying this T cell receptor beta chain with a few counts. These data are taken from a study of graft-versus-host responses after intestinal transplantation. General observations from the study: When patients had graft-donor T cell macrochimerism, their allografts held high graft-versus-host to host-versus-graft clonal ratios.

Libraries were prepared by immunoSEQ multiplex PCR; TCRdb keeps only in-frame clonotypes and omits some of them. The profile shows 8,000 to 9,500 clones, around 30% of them singletons. This CDR3 has 18 residues. V dropped 3 bases and J dropped 2 bases, with 17 bases sitting between them. CDR1 MDHEN and CDR2 SYDVKM come from the germline V gene. The plating included around 200,000 irradiated, violet-dye-labeled stimulator cells together with around 200,000 CFSE-labeled responder cells. CFSE-low proliferating responders, CD3+CD4+ and CD3+CD8+, were sorted post-reaction. This TCR came from a human patient who received an intestinal transplant. The sequenced sample was alloreactive CD8+ T cells from a mixed lymphocyte reaction culture, obtained before intestinal transplant. Described subset: CFSE-low proliferating T cells sorted from approximately six-day pre-transplant mixed lymphocyte reaction (GvH or HvG direction). The chain is built from TRBV28 and TRBJ2-6; D might be TRBD1 (6 bases). Written as DNA, the CDR3 is TGTGCCAGCAGTTTCAGGGGCGAGCAAGGTGCTGGGGCCAACGTCCTGACTTTC. Translating it yields CASSFRGEQGAGANVLTF.